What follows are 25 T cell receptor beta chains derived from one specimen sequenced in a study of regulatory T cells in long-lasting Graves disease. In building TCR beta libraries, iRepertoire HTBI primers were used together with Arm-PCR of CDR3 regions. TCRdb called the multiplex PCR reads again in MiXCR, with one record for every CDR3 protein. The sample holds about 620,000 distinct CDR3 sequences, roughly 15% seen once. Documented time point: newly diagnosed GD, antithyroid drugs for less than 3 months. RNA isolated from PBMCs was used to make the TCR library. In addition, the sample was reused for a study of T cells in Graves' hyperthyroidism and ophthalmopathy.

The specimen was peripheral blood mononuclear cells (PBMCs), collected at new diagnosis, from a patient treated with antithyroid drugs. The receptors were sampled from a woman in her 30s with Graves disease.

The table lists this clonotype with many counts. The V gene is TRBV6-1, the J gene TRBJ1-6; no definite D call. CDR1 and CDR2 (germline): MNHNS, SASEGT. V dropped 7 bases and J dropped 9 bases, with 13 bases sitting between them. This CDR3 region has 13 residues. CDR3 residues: CASTGPRGSPLHF. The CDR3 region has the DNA TGTGCCAGCACCGGTCCTAGAGGTTCACCCCTCCACTTT.

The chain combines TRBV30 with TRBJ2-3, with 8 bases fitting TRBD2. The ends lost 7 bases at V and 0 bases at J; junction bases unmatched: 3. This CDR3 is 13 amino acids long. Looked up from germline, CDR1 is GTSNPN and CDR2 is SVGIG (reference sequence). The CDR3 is CAFSSGSTDTQYF. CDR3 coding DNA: TGTGCCTTTTCTAGCGGGAGCACAGATACGCAGTATTTT.

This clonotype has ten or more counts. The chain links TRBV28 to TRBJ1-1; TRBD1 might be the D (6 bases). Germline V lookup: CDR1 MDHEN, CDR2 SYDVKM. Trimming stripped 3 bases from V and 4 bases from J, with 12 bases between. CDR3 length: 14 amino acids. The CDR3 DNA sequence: TGTGCCAGCAGTTTCAGGGGTACGACCACTGAAGCTTTCTTT. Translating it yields CASSFRGTTTEAFF.

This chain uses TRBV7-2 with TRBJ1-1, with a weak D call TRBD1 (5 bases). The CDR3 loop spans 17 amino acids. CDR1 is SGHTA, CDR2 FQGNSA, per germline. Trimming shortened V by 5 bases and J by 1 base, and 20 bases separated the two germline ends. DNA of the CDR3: TGTGCCAGCAGCCCCCGCCGGGGCCAGGGTAGGAACACTGAAGCTTTCTTT. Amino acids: CASSPRRGQGRNTEAFF.

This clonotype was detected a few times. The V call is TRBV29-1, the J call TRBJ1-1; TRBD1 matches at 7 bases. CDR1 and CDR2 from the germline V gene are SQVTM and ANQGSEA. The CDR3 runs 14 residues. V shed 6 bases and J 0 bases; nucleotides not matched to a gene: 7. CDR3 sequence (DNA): TGCAGCGTAAAGGGACAGTTCTTGAACACTGAAGCTTTCTTT. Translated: CSVKGQFLNTEAFF.

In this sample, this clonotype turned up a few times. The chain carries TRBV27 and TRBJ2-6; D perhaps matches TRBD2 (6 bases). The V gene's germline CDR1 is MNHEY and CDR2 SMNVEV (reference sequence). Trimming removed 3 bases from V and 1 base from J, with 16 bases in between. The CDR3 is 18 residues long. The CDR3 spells CASSFLGRGYSGANVLTF. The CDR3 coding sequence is TGTGCCAGCAGTTTTCTTGGACGGGGGTATTCTGGGGCCAACGTCCTGACTTTC.

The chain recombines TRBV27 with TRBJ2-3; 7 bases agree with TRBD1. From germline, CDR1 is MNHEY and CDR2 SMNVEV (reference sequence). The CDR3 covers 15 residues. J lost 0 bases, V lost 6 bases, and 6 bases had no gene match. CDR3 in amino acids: CASSLHRGSTDTQYF. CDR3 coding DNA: TGTGCCAGCAGCTTACACAGGGGAAGCACAGATACGCAGTATTTT.

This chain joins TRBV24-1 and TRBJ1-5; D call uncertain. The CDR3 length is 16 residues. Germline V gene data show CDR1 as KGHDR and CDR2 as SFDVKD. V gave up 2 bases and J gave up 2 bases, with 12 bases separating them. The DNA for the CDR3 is TGTGCCACCAGTGATTCGGGCAGGTATCGCAATCAGCCCCAGCATTTT. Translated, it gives CATSDSGRYRNQPQHF.

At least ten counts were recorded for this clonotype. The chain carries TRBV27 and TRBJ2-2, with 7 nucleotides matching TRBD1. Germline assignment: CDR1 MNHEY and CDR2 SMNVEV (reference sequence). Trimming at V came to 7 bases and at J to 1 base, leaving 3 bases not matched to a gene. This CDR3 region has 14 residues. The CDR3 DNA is TGTGCCAGCATGAGACAGGGGAACACCGGGGAGCTGTTTTTT. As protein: CASMRQGNTGELFF.

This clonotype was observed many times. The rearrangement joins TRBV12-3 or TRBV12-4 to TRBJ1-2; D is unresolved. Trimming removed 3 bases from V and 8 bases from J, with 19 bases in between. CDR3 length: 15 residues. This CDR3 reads CASSFGTGRLSGYTF. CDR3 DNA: TGTGCCAGCAGTTTCGGCACCGGGCGGCTGAGCGGCTACACCTTC.

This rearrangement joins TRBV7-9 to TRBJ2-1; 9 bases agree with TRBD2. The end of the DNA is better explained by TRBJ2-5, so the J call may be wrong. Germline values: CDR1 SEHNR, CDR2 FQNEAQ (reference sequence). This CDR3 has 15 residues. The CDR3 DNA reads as TGTGCCAGCAGCTTAGCCCTAGCGGGGCAAGAGACCCAGTACTTC. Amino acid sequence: CASSLALAGQETQYF.

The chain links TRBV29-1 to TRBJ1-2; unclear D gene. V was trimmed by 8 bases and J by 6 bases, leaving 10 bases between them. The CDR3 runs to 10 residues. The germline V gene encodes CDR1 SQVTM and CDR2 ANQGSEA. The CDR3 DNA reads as TGCAGCACTACAGAAGATGGCTACACCTTC. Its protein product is CSTTEDGYTF.

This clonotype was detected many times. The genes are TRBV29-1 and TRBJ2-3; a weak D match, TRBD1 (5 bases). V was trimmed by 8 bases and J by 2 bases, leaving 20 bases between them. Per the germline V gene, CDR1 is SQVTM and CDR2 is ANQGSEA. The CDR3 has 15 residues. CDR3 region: CSHSAMGPHTDTQYF. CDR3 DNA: TGCAGCCATTCCGCAATGGGGCCTCACACAGATACGCAGTATTTT.

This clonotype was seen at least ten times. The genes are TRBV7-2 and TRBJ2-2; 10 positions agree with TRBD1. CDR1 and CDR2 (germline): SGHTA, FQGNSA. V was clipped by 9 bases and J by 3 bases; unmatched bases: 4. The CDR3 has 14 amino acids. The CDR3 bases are TGTGCCAGTGGACAGGGGGTGGACACCGGGGAGCTGTTTTTT. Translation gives CASGQGVDTGELFF.

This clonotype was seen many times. The CDR3 DNA reads as TGTGCCAGTCGAGGGGACCCTGACAACACCATATATTTT. It translates to CASRGDPDNTIYF. V is TRBV28 and J is TRBJ1-3, with D possibly matching TRBD1 (5 bases). V was clipped by 9 bases and J by 7 bases, with 16 bases between them. CDR1 MDHEN and CDR2 SYDVKM come from the germline V gene. CDR3 length equals 13 residues. Together with reference TRBV28 and TRBJ1-3, the CDR3 gives the full variable domain: DVKVTQSSRYLVKRTGEKVFLECVQDMDHENMFWYRQDPGLGLRLIYFSYDVKMKEKGDIPEGYSVSREKKERFSLILESASTNQTSMYLCASRGDPDNTIYFGEGSWLTVV.

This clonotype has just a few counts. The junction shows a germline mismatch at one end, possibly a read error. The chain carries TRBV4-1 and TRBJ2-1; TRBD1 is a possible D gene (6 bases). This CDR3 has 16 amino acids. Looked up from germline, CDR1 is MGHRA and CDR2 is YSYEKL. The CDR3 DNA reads TGTGCCAGCAGCCAAGCCGGGACAAGCTCCTACAATGAGCAGTTCTTC. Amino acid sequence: CASSQAGTSSYNEQFF.

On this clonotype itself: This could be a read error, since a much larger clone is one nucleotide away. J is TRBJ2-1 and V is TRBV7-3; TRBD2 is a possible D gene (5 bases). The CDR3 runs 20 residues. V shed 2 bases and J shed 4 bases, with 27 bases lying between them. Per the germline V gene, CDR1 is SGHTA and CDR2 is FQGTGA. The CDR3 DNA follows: TGTGCCAGCAGCTTAGCAGTTGCCCCTTCTAGAGGGAGTAAGTACAATGAGCAGTTCTTC. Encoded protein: CASSLAVAPSRGSKYNEQFF. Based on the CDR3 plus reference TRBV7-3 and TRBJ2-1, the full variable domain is GAGVSQTPSNKVTEKGKYVELRCDPISGHTALYWYRQSLGQGPEFLIYFQGTGAADDSGLPNDRFFAVRPEGSVSTLKIQRTERGDSAVYLCASSLAVAPSRGSKYNEQFFGPGTRLTVL.

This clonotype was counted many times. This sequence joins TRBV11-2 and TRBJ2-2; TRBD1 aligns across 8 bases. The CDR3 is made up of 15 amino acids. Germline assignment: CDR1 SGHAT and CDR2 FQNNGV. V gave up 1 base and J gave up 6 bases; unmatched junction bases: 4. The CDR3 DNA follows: TGTGCCAGCAGCTTAGTGACAGGGGTCCCCGGGGAGCTGTTTTTT. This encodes CASSLVTGVPGELFF.

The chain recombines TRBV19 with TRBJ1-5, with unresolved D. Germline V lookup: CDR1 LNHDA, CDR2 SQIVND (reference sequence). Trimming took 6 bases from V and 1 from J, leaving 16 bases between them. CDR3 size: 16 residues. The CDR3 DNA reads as TGTGCCAGTAGGAAGGGCGGTTTGGGAAGCAATCAGCCCCAGCATTTT. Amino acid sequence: CASRKGGLGSNQPQHF.

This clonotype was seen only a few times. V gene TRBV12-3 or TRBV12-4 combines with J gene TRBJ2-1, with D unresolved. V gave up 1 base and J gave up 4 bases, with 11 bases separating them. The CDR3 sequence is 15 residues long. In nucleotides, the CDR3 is TGTGCCAGCAGTTTAGTAAGGGCCGATTACAATGAGCAGTTCTTC. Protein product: CASSLVRADYNEQFF.

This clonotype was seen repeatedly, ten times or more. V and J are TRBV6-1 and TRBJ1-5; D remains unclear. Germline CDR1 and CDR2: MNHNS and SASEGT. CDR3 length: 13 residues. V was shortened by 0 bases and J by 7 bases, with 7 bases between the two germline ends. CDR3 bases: TGTGCCAGCAGTGAAGCGTTAGGGCAGCCCCAGCATTTT. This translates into CASSEALGQPQHF.

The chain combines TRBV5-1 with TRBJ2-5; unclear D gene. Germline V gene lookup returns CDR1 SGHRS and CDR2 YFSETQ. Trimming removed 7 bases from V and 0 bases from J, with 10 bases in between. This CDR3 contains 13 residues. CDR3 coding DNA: TGCGCCAGCCGCCGCGCGTACCAAGAGACCCAGTACTTC. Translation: CASRRAYQETQYF.

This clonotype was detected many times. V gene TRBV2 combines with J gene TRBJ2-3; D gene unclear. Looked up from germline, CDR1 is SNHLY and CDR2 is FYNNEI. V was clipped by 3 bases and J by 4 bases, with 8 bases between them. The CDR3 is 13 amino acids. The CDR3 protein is CASSEENADTQYF. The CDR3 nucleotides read TGTGCCAGCAGTGAGGAGAATGCAGATACGCAGTATTTT.

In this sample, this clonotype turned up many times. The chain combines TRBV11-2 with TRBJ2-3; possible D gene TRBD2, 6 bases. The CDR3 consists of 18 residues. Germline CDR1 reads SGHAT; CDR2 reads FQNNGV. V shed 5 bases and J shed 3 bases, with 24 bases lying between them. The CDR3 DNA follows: TGTGCCAGCAGCGCTTCCGGGGACTCTCTTAGAACTACAGATACGCAGTATTTT. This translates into CASSASGDSLRTTDTQYF.

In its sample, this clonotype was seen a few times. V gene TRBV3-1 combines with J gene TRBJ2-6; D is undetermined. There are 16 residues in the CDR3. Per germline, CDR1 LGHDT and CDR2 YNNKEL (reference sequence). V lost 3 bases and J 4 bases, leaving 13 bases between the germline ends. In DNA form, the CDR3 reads TGTGCCAGCAGCCAGTCACTTCTTGCGGGGGCCAACGTCCTGACTTTC. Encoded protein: CASSQSLLAGANVLTF.